Below, 20 T cell receptor beta chains from the same sample are listed, as sequenced in a study of Ad26.COV2.S vaccination and SARS-CoV-2 variants. The treatment denotes: about 20 received Ad26.COV2.S at low or high dose, single or two shots; about 5 received placebo; per-sample allocation not given. Sampling occurred on day 63 after the first vaccine or placebo injection. Profiling relied on immunoSEQ multiplex PCR, and the TCRdb table lists in-frame clones only, not all of them. The sample yields about 350,000 clones, 80% to 90% seen once. The starting material was peripheral blood, obtained in a trial of Ad26.COV2.S vaccine versus placebo. These receptors were taken from a person aged 18 to 65 who received the Ad26.COV2.S COVID-19 vaccine or a placebo.

This rearrangement joins TRBV7-3 to TRBJ2-1; 8 bases are shared with TRBD2. CDR1 and CDR2 from the germline V gene are SGHTA and FQGTGA. Trimming cost V 6 bases and J 6 bases; bases outside gene matches: 16. The CDR3 contains 17 residues. CDR3 bases: TGTGCCAGCAGTTCAGACGCGCCGGGACTAGGATCCAATGAGCAGTTCTTC. Translation: CASSSDAPGLGSNEQFF.

This chain uses TRBV6-2 or TRBV6-3 with TRBJ1-5, with 7 bases aligning to TRBD1. Germline CDR1 MNHEY, CDR2 SVGEGT. The CDR3 contains 17 residues. The V gene end was trimmed by 6 bases and the J gene end by 0 bases; junction bases not matched to a gene: 11. The CDR3 loop reads CASSPDRVPYSNQPQHF. The CDR3 coding sequence is TGTGCCAGCAGCCCCGACAGGGTCCCGTATAGCAATCAGCCCCAGCATTTT.

The rearrangement joins TRBV28 to TRBJ2-7, with 9 nucleotides matching TRBD1. Germline V lookup: CDR1 MDHEN, CDR2 SYDVKM. Trimming removed 4 bases from V and 2 bases from J; junction bases left unmatched: 6. The CDR3 is 15 amino acids. Written as DNA, the CDR3 is TGTGCCAGCAGTTCTGGGAGGACAGGGGCCTACGAGCAGTACTTC. This translates into CASSSGRTGAYEQYF.

The chain is built from TRBV11-2 and TRBJ2-3; 7 bases match TRBD2. The CDR3 consists of 15 residues. The V and J ends lost 0 bases and 3 bases, in that order; junction bases with no gene match: 3. The germline V gene has CDR1 SGHAT and CDR2 FQNNGV. The CDR3: CASSLERGRTDTQYF. CDR3 DNA: TGTGCCAGCAGCTTAGAGCGGGGGAGGACAGATACGCAGTATTTT. Full variable domain (remainder filled in from reference TRBV11-2 and TRBJ2-3): EAGVAQSPRYKIIEKRQSVAFWCNPISGHATLYWYQQILGQGPKLLIQFQNNGVVDDSQLPKDRFSAERLKGVDSTLKIQPAKLEDSAVYLCASSLERGRTDTQYFGPGTRLTVL.

Only one count was recorded for this clone. The gene calls are TRBV2 and TRBJ1-4; D possibly corresponds to TRBD1 (5 bases). The germline gives CDR1 SNHLY, CDR2 FYNNEI. The CDR3 length is 13 residues. The ends were cut back, 7 bases at V and 8 bases at J, with 14 bases in the middle. CDR3 sequence reads: CASTGGVGEKLFF. CDR3 bases: TGTGCCAGCACGGGGGGAGTCGGAGAAAAACTGTTTTTT.

The CDR3 loop is CASSLGRDGYTF. DNA for the CDR3: TGTGCCAGCAGTCTGGGGAGGGATGGCTACACCTTC. The rearrangement joins TRBV6-5 to TRBJ1-2; unclear D gene. This CDR3 comprises 12 residues. Trimming pared 5 bases from V and 6 bases from J, leaving 10 bases between. Germline loops: CDR1 MNHEY, CDR2 SVGAGI.

This sequence joins TRBV4-3 and TRBJ1-4; D remains ambiguous. The CDR3 consists of 17 residues. Trimming shortened V by 0 bases and J by 3 bases, and 14 bases separated the two germline ends. The germline gives CDR1 LGHNA, CDR2 YSLEER. This CDR3 is CASSQDPREGANEKLFF. DNA for the CDR3: TGCGCCAGCAGCCAAGACCCCCGGGAGGGCGCTAATGAAAAACTGTTTTTT.

The V and J genes are TRBV25-1 and TRBJ1-5; D remains unclear. This CDR3 is 14 amino acids long. Per germline, CDR1 MGHDK and CDR2 SYGVNS. V shed 4 bases and J shed 11 bases, with 18 bases lying between them. The CDR3 coding sequence is TGTGCCAGCAGTGCAGAGGACGGGATTTTAGCCCAGCATTTT. It is translated as CASSAEDGILAQHF.

V usage is TRBV5-1 and J usage is TRBJ2-7, with 8 nucleotides matching TRBD1. Germline assignment: CDR1 SGHRS and CDR2 YFSETQ. The CDR3 spans 15 residues. Germline trimming cut 4 bases from V and 5 bases from J; bases unmatched to any gene: 11. CDR3 in amino acids: CASSILTGTGNEQYF. Written as DNA, the CDR3 is TGCGCCAGCAGCATATTGACCGGGACAGGCAACGAGCAGTACTTC.

The chain is built from TRBV23-1 and TRBJ2-1; TRBD2 matches 7 bases. TRBV23-1 is identified as an open reading frame with a role that is uncertain. V shed 0 bases and J 10 bases; nucleotides not matched to a gene: 6. The CDR3 has 14 residues. The CDR3 spells CASSQSRGRREQFF. In DNA, the CDR3 is TGCGCCAGCAGTCAATCTCGCGGGAGAAGAGAGCAGTTCTTC.

The chain couples TRBV19 to TRBJ1-4; maybe TRBD1 (6 bases). V was pared by 6 bases and J by 7 bases, with 15 bases between. The CDR3 has 14 amino acids. Germline CDR1 is LNHDA and CDR2 is SQIVND (reference sequence). The CDR3 spells CASRVRGPGEKLFF. CDR3 DNA: TGTGCCAGTAGGGTACGGGGGCCGGGTGAAAAACTGTTTTTT.

This chain links TRBV3-1 (or the pseudogene TRBV3-2) with TRBJ1-1; no definite D call. CDR1 and CDR2 from the germline V gene are LGHDT and YNNKEL (reference sequence). The CDR3 contains 14 residues. The V end lost 1 base, the J end lost 5 bases, and 11 bases lay between the germline ends. CDR3 residues: CASSQVGRGTEAFF. The CDR3 DNA reads as TGTGCCAGCAGCCAAGTGGGCCGGGGAACTGAAGCTTTCTTT.

This clone showed up just once. The chain combines TRBV6-1 with TRBJ2-5; 9 nucleotides line up with TRBD1. Germline CDR1 and CDR2: MNHNS and SASEGT. CDR3 size: 15 residues. V was clipped by 3 bases and J by 5 bases; unmatched bases: 7. The CDR3 here is CASSDVTGGAETQYF. DNA for the CDR3: TGTGCCAGCAGTGATGTGACAGGGGGGGCGGAGACCCAGTACTTC.

V usage is TRBV11-2 and J usage is TRBJ2-7; 9 bases are shared with TRBD2. The germline V gene has CDR1 SGHAT and CDR2 FQNNGV. J lost 6 bases, V lost 4 bases, and 7 bases had no gene match. The CDR3 runs 14 residues. CDR3 amino acids: CASSSLAGGLEQYF. DNA of the CDR3: TGTGCCAGCAGCTCCTTGGCGGGGGGGCTCGAGCAGTACTTC.

This chain joins TRBV7-2 and TRBJ2-3; 7 bases match TRBD2. Germline CDR1 and CDR2: SGHTA and FQGNSA. After removal of 4 bases from V and 0 bases from J, the junction contained 4 bases not matched to a gene. There are 15 residues in the CDR3. CDR3 amino acids: CASSSLAASTDTQYF. The CDR3 DNA is TGTGCCAGCAGCTCCCTAGCGGCAAGCACAGATACGCAGTATTTT.

The chain is built from TRBV4-1 and TRBJ1-1; 8 nucleotides match TRBD1. V trimming: 0 bases; J trimming: 1 base; junction bases outside the gene matches: 4. Germline CDR1 MGHRA, CDR2 YSYEKL. The CDR3 length is 16 residues. CDR3 DNA sequence: TGCGCCAGCAGCCAAGACTGGCAGGGGGCGAACACTGAAGCTTTCTTT. Its protein product is CASSQDWQGANTEAFF.

A single count supports this clone. The chain recombines TRBV7-9 with TRBJ1-1; D not certain. Germline V gives CDR1 SEHNR, CDR2 FQNEAQ (reference sequence). The CDR3 consists of 15 residues. Trimming removed 4 bases from V and 3 bases from J, with 15 bases in between. The CDR3 protein is CASSYNTGGHTEAFF. CDR3 nucleotides: TGTGCCAGCAGCTACAACACCGGTGGACACACTGAAGCTTTCTTT.

This clone was counted only a few times. The rearrangement joins TRBV3-1 (or the pseudogene TRBV3-2) to TRBJ1-3, with unresolved D. This CDR3 region has 13 residues. Looked up from germline, CDR1 is LGHDT and CDR2 is YNNKEL (reference sequence). Deletions cut 7 bases from V and 2 bases from J, with 9 bases between. CDR3 protein: CASKRGTGNTIYF. In DNA form, the CDR3 reads TGTGCCAGCAAGCGGGGTACTGGAAACACCATATATTTT.

The chain links TRBV27 to TRBJ2-7; no clear D. CDR1 and CDR2 from the germline V gene are MNHEY and SMNVEV (reference sequence). This CDR3 is 15 amino acids long. V lost 0 bases and J 0 bases, leaving 9 bases between the germline ends. This CDR3 is CASSLSKGYSYEQYF. In DNA form, the CDR3 reads TGTGCCAGCAGTTTATCGAAGGGTTACTCCTACGAGCAGTACTTC.

This clone was detected only a few times. In DNA, the CDR3 is TGTGCCAGCAGTTTGGCAGGAGGGAGCAATCAGCCCCAGCATTTT. Translated: CASSLAGGSNQPQHF. The chain is built from TRBV27 and TRBJ1-5; no clear D gene. Germline CDR1 reads MNHEY; CDR2 reads SMNVEV (reference sequence). V was pared by 3 bases and J by 1 base, with 10 bases between. This CDR3 has 15 residues.